This TCR beta chain was sequenced for a study of identical twins. This CDR3 has 13 amino acids. V was trimmed by 5 bases and J by 10 bases, leaving 15 bases between them. Germline assignment: CDR1 DFQATT and CDR2 SNEGSKA (reference sequence). cDNA carried unique molecular identifiers, and a universal primer site was added by template switching. A single record per CDR3 protein comes from TCRdb applying MiXCR to the 5' RACE reads. The sample shows 550,000 to 700,000 distinct CDR3 sequences, over 20% of them seen only once. A word on this clonotype: Its cognate antigen is unknown.

Whole-study results and caveats: Surplus twin overlap in beta out-of-frame sequences was less pronounced.

The same data also contributed to another study, on T cells expressing NK-cell markers. That work states: The CD3+CD56-NKG2C+ fraction was also led by these clonotypes in a handful of donors.

Sequences were obtained from PBMCs. This TCR derives from a woman aged 18-30 years in good health. The chain has TRBV20-1 and TRBJ1-6; D ambiguous. CDR3 bases: TGCAGTGCTTCCCGGGCCGCGGACTCACCCCTCCACTTT. This codes for CSASRAADSPLHF.